These 18 T cell receptor beta chains share one sample of origin, sequenced in a study of cytomegalovirus exposure and HLA in healthy donors. Researchers ran the PCR with 60 Vbeta and 13 Jbeta primers. The data were produced by immunoSEQ multiplex PCR, yet TCRdb's version contains in-frame clones alone and is incomplete. This table has 150,000 to 200,000 clones, approximately 85% appearing once. The sample consisted of PBMCs. Source of these receptors: a man aged 18 to 30 in good health and CMV-seropositive.

This clone was picked up one time. This rearrangement joins TRBV6-1 to TRBJ2-5; 8 nucleotides match TRBD1. V shed 6 bases and J 5 bases; nucleotides not matched to a gene: 8. CDR1 MNHNS and CDR2 SASEGT come from the germline V gene. This CDR3 spans 14 amino acids. The CDR3 loop reads CASRSAGGFETQYF. The CDR3 DNA follows: TGTGCCAGCAGGTCCGCAGGGGGCTTCGAGACCCAGTACTTC.

This chain links TRBV27 with TRBJ2-7; 7 nucleotides align to TRBD2. Germline values: CDR1 MNHEY, CDR2 SMNVEV (reference sequence). This CDR3 region has 14 residues. The V segment lost 0 bases and the J segment 13 bases; nucleotides outside the gene matches: 12. The CDR3 spells CASSLSPPGRALYF. The CDR3 coding sequence is TGTGCCAGCAGTTTATCTCCCCCAGGGAGGGCGTTATACTTC.

The chain joins TRBV2 to TRBJ2-1, with TRBD1 identical over 11 bases. V trimming: 9 bases; J trimming: 6 bases; junction bases outside the gene matches: 10. The CDR3 covers 15 residues. CDR1 is SNHLY and CDR2 is FYNNEI in the germline V gene. The CDR3 DNA reads TGTGCCAGGAGGGACCGGGACAGGGGGGGCAATGAGCAGTTCTTC. Residues: CARRDRDRGGNEQFF.

In the case of this clone: Other DNA sequences from this sample encode an identical CDR3 as well. This chain connects TRBV2 to TRBJ2-3; TRBD2 matches 9 bases. Germline loops: CDR1 SNHLY, CDR2 FYNNEI. The CDR3 is made up of 15 amino acids. The V gene end was trimmed by 1 base and the J gene end by 3 bases; junction bases not matched to a gene: 2. This CDR3 is CASSEGAGGTDTQYF. For the CDR3, the DNA is TGTGCCAGCAGTGAAGGCGCGGGGGGGACAGATACGCAGTATTTT.

In this sample, this clone turned up a few times. The rearrangement joins TRBV4-1 to TRBJ1-5; tentative D call: TRBD1 (5 bases). The V end was cut by 1 base, the J end by 4 bases, with 14 bases between. CDR1 and CDR2 from the germline V gene are MGHRA and YSYEKL. The CDR3 consists of 16 residues. The CDR3 reads CASSQGEGRENQPQHF. DNA for the CDR3: TGCGCCAGCAGCCAAGGGGAGGGGCGAGAGAATCAGCCCCAGCATTTT.

V and J are TRBV7-6 and TRBJ1-6; D is perhaps TRBD1 (5 bases). Trimming removed 5 bases at V and 7 bases at J, with 9 bases between. From germline, CDR1 is SGHVS and CDR2 FNYEAQ. The CDR3 has 13 residues. The CDR3 nucleotides are TGTGCCAGCAGCGGGGGGGGGAATTCACCCCTCCACTTT. It specifies CASSGGGNSPLHF.

The V gene is TRBV10-3, the J gene TRBJ1-1; 11 nucleotides match TRBD1. Trimming at V came to 5 bases and at J to 4 bases, leaving 6 bases not matched to a gene. The CDR3 length is 15 residues. Per germline, CDR1 ENHRY and CDR2 SYGVKD. CDR3 residues: CAISSPDRGLTEAFF. The CDR3 region has the DNA TGTGCCATCAGTTCCCCGGACAGGGGGCTCACTGAAGCTTTCTTT.

This sequence joins TRBV2 and TRBJ1-1; D remains unclear. Germline loops: CDR1 SNHLY, CDR2 FYNNEI. The CDR3 has 10 amino acids. V was trimmed by 4 bases and J by 7 bases, leaving 4 bases between them. The CDR3 bases are TGTGCCAGCAGTGCCAATGAAGCTTTCTTT. It is translated as CASSANEAFF.

The chain has TRBV6-6 and TRBJ2-1, with D hard to call. The CDR3 length is 15 residues. V gave up 7 bases and J gave up 3 bases, with 16 bases separating them. From germline, CDR1 is MNHNY and CDR2 SVGAGI (reference sequence). The CDR3 loop reads CASTKTQHLYNEQFF. CDR3 DNA: TGTGCCAGCACCAAAACACAACATCTCTACAATGAGCAGTTCTTC.

V and J are TRBV6-5 and TRBJ1-1; 7 nucleotides align to TRBD1. This CDR3 spans 13 amino acids. The germline V gene has CDR1 MNHEY and CDR2 SVGAGI. The J segment lost 10 bases and the V segment lost 6 bases, leaving 11 bases of the junction unmatched. The CDR3 coding sequence is TGTGCCAGCAGCCGGGGACAGACGGGGGTAGCTTTCTTT. Encoded protein: CASSRGQTGVAFF.

This clone was seen just once. The V gene is TRBV19, the J gene TRBJ1-5, with D perhaps TRBD1 (6 bases). V shed 3 bases and J shed 2 bases, with 11 bases lying between them. Germline CDR1 and CDR2: LNHDA and SQIVND (reference sequence). This CDR3 has 15 residues. CDR3 sequence reads: CASSIHEGGNQPQHF. CDR3 nucleotide sequence: TGTGCCAGTAGTATCCATGAGGGGGGCAATCAGCCCCAGCATTTT.

This chain connects TRBV7-2 to TRBJ2-2, with 9 bases matching TRBD2. With V trimmed by 5 bases and J by 4 bases, 2 bases remained unmatched. The CDR3 contains 14 residues. Germline CDR1 and CDR2: SGHTA and FQGNSA. CDR3: CASSMTSGTGELFF. DNA of the CDR3: TGTGCCAGCAGCATGACTAGCGGCACCGGGGAGCTGTTTTTT.

This chain uses TRBV21-1 with TRBJ2-5; the D call of TRBD2 is as the table states it, not checked on the DNA. The last part of the DNA fits TRBJ2-7 better; the J call may be wrong. TRBV21-1 is given as a pseudogene. The CDR3 has 15 amino acids. This CDR3 is CASSHRDFTIYEQYF. The CDR3 nucleotides read TGTGCCAGCAGCCACCGGGACTTTACAATTTACGAGCAGTACTTC.

The chain employs TRBV9 and TRBJ1-5; TRBD1 matches 10 bases. Germline V CDR1 and CDR2: SGDLS, YYNGEE. The CDR3 totals 19 residues. V lost 4 bases to trimming and J lost 6 bases; unmatched junction nucleotides: 19. This CDR3 is CASSRFSGTGVGGGQPQHF. CDR3 coding DNA: TGTGCCAGCAGCCGTTTTTCCGGGACAGGGGTCGGGGGTGGTCAGCCCCAGCATTTT.

This chain links TRBV15 with TRBJ2-7; no firm D call. Germline assignment: CDR1 LNHNV and CDR2 YYDKDF (reference sequence). V dropped 5 bases and J dropped 4 bases, with 6 bases sitting between them. The CDR3 contains 11 residues. CDR3 sequence reads: CATSLEYEQYF. The CDR3 DNA follows: TGTGCCACCAGCCTAGAATACGAGCAGTACTTC. Full variable domain (rest looked up from reference TRBV15 and TRBJ2-7): DAMVIQNPRYQVTQFGKPVTLSCSQTLNHNVMYWYQQKSSQAPKLLFHYYDKDFNNEADTPDNFQSRRPNTSFCFLDIRSPGLGDTAMYLCATSLEYEQYFGPGTRLTVT.

The chain combines TRBV5-4 with TRBJ2-1, with a weak D call TRBD2 (5 bases). Germline lookup yields CDR1 SGHNT and CDR2 YYREEE (reference sequence). V was trimmed by 0 bases and J by 6 bases, leaving 13 bases between them. The CDR3 has 15 residues. Written as DNA, the CDR3 is TGTGCCAGCAGCTTGGTGTCTAGCCTCCCCAATGAGCAGTTCTTC. Protein sequence: CASSLVSSLPNEQFF.

The V call is TRBV9, the J call TRBJ2-6, with a tentative D call TRBD2 (6 bases). There are 16 residues in the CDR3. V was shortened by 5 bases and J by 0 bases, with 12 bases between the two germline ends. CDR1 and CDR2 (germline): SGDLS, YYNGEE. The CDR3 protein is CASSPAGLSGANVLTF. The CDR3 DNA is TGTGCCAGCAGTCCAGCGGGCCTCTCTGGGGCCAACGTCCTGACTTTC. Supplemented by reference TRBV9 and TRBJ2-6, the full variable domain reads DSGVTQTPKHLITATGQRVTLRCSPRSGDLSVYWYQQSLDQGLQFLIQYYNGEERAKGNILERFSAQQFPDLHSELNLSSLELGDSALYFCASSPAGLSGANVLTFGAGSRLTVL.

The sample holds one count of this clone. The chain is built from TRBV27 and TRBJ2-7; 7 nucleotides match TRBD2. This CDR3 region has 16 residues. From germline, CDR1 is MNHEY and CDR2 SMNVEV (reference sequence). J was trimmed by 3 bases and V by 6 bases; bases with no gene match: 14. The CDR3 DNA is TGTGCCAGCAGGGGGCCCGGGAGGAAGGGCCTCTACGAGCAGTACTTC. It specifies CASRGPGRKGLYEQYF.